A selection of T cell receptor beta chains follows, all from one sample in a study of shared clonotypes between healthy human individuals. Clones were read by immunoSEQ multiplex PCR, and TCRdb kept only the in-frame ones, dropping some. The table lists about 2,200,000 clones, just over 90% of them singletons. The sequenced sample consisted of naive CD8+ T cells from PBMCs. The receptors originated from a man aged 18-30 years in good health. Some clones in this sample may be carry-over from other donors' samples. CDR3s include the opening cysteine and the closing phenylalanine or tryptophan. A D gene is named only where the DNA matches it firmly. The size entry is marked missing in some rows and otherwise reads once, few, many or a size class.

TRBJ2-1 TRBV28 15 TRBD2 . CASSISGRASGEQFF TGTGCCAGCAGTATTAGCGGGAGGGCCTCAGGGGAGCAGTTCTTC
TRBJ2-3 TRBV7-8 16 . . CASSLRGSGGTDTQYF TGTGCCAGCAGCTTAAGGGGGAGTGGGGGCACAGATACGCAGTATTTT
TRBJ1-1 TRBV19 15 TRBD1 . CASSIRQGMNTEAFF TGTGCCAGTAGTATCCGACAGGGGATGAACACTGAAGCTTTCTTT
TRBJ1-5 TRBV4-1 20 . . CASSQSPRGPPFGQNQPQHF TGCGCCAGCAGCCAATCGCCTCGGGGCCCCCCTTTTGGGCAGAATCAGCCCCAGCATTTT
TRBJ1-2 TRBV19 14 . . CASSPGGEVYGYTF TGTGCCAGTAGTCCCGGAGGGGAAGTCTATGGCTACACCTTC
TRBJ1-1 TRBV11-2 15 . . CASSGPGLSNTEAFF TGTGCCAGCAGCGGCCCGGGACTCTCGAACACTGAAGCTTTCTTT
TRBJ1-4 TRBV21-1 15 . . CASSKEGQPVEKLFF TGTGCCAGCAGCAAAGAGGGACAGCCGGTGGAAAAACTGTTTTTT
TRBJ2-2 TRBV9 15 . once CASRVGLSNTGELFF TGTGCCAGCAGGGTGGGGTTGTCGAACACCGGGGAGCTGTTTTTT
TRBJ2-5 TRBV30 18 TRBD2 few CAWSVQGVGLALEETQYF TGTGCCTGGAGTGTACAAGGGGTTGGACTAGCGTTGGAAGAGACCCAGTACTTC
TRBJ1-2 TRBV9 16 TRBD1 . CASSVGQGDSIYGYTF TGTGCCAGCAGCGTAGGACAGGGGGATTCAATCTATGGCTACACCTTC
TRBJ1-3 TRBV10-2 12 . few CATSGSGNTIYF TGCGCCACGTCAGGGTCTGGAAACACCATATATTTT